Listed below are T cell receptor beta chains from one sample, sequenced in a study of somatic mutations in cytotoxic T cells in rheumatoid arthritis. Sequencing was performed with immunoSEQ multiplex PCR; in TCRdb, only in-frame clones are kept and a portion is missing. The data contain roughly 6,000 clones, 70% to 80% of them seen just once; the ten biggest clones take up about 28%. What was sequenced was CD8+ T cells sorted from blood. The receptors were gathered from an adult with rheumatoid arthritis. CDR3s include the opening cysteine and the closing phenylalanine or tryptophan. The D gene is left open where the match is weak. Clone size is shown for a subset of rows, as once, few, many or a class of expanded clone.

J,size,D,V,DNA,CDR3
TRBJ2-7,-,TRBD2,TRBV6-5,TGTGCCAGCAGTTTTTCGACTAGCGGGGACTCCTACGAGCAGTACTTC,CASSFSTSGDSYEQYF
TRBJ2-7,few,TRBD1,TRBV6-6,TGTGCCAGCACCCCAGAGACAGGGGACTACGAGCAGTACTTC,CASTPETGDYEQYF
TRBJ1-1,few,TRBD1,TRBV4-2,TGTGCCAGCAGCCTGACAGGGGCGGGCACTGAAGCTTTCTTT,CASSLTGAGTEAFF
TRBJ2-5,-,-,TRBV5-6,TGTGCCAGCAGCCTCAGCTACGAGACCCAGTACTTC,CASSLSYETQYF
TRBJ2-1,-,TRBD1,TRBV7-3,TGTGCCAGCAGCTTAGGCGACAGGGTCGATGAGCAGTTCTTC,CASSLGDRVDEQFF
TRBJ2-5,-,TRBD2,TRBV27,TGTGCCAGCAGTCCTATCATCGGGGGGTCGTACCAAGAGACCCAGTACTTC,CASSPIIGGSYQETQYF
TRBJ2-7,-,-,TRBV15,TGTGCCACCAGCGGGACCATGGACGAGCAGTACTTC,CATSGTMDEQYF
TRBJ2-3,-,-,TRBV15,TGTGCCACCAGCTCTGGACACAAAACAGATACGCAGTATTTT,CATSSGHKTDTQYF
TRBJ2-7,large,-,TRBV5-6,TGTGCCAGCAGCTTTGCCGGAGTGGGGTCCTACGAGCAGTACTTC,CASSFAGVGSYEQYF
TRBJ1-3,-,-,TRBV4-3,TGCGCCAGCAGCCAAGGTGGAAGTTTCGGAAACACCATATATTTT,CASSQGGSFGNTIYF
TRBJ1-5,-,-,TRBV6-4,TGTGCCAGCAGTGACTCTTGCAGAGATTACAATCAGCCCCAGCATTTT,CASSDSCRDYNQPQHF
TRBJ1-2,once,-,TRBV19,TGTGCCTCAAGGCTAGGGGTTACGAATGGCTACACCTTC,CASRLGVTNGYTF
TRBJ2-7,-,-,TRBV2,TGTGCCAGCAGTGAAATCGACTTGTCTGGGTACGAGCAGTACTTC,CASSEIDLSGYEQYF
TRBJ1-2,-,-,TRBV11-1,TGTGCCAGCAGCTTTGATTTCTATGGCTACACCTTC,CASSFDFYGYTF
TRBJ2-3,-,-,TRBV7-5,TGTGTCAGAGGGCCCCTAGCGGGGGGGCCTGGCACAGATACGCAGTATTTT,CVRGPLAGGPGTDTQYF
TRBJ2-7,-,TRBD1,TRBV5-5,TGTGCCAGCAGCTACGGACAGGGGGCCTACGAGCAGTACTTC,CASSYGQGAYEQYF